A selection of T cell receptor beta chains follows, all from one sample in a study of blood T cell repertoires in COVID-19. The assay was immunoSEQ multiplex PCR, and TCRdb's table has in-frame clones only and misses some. The sample lists 150,000 to 200,000 clones; 75% to 90% were seen once. Sequencing was done on a sample of peripheral blood. The receptors come from a man aged 65 to 85 with active or convalescent COVID-19. CDR3s include the opening cysteine and the closing phenylalanine or tryptophan. Fields, in order: clone size, V gene, D gene, J gene, CDR3 protein, CDR3 DNA. A D gene is named only where the DNA matches it firmly. Clone size, where shown, is once, few, many, or a class for clones that have expanded.

-,TRBV9,-,TRBJ1-2,CASSVSTGGWSYTF,TGTGCCAGCAGCGTATCGACAGGAGGTTGGAGCTACACCTTC
once,TRBV3-1/TRBV3-2,TRBD2,TRBJ2-3,CASSQGLAGGLGTDTQYF,TGTGCCAGCAGCCAAGGACTAGCGGGAGGGTTGGGCACAGATACGCAGTATTTT
-,TRBV20-1,-,TRBJ2-7,CSASNAADVEQYF,TGCAGTGCTAGTAACGCCGCGGATGTCGAGCAGTACTTC
-,TRBV7-9,-,TRBJ1-4,CASSTWTPATNEKLFF,TGTGCCAGCAGCACATGGACACCGGCAACTAATGAAAAACTGTTTTTT
-,TRBV6-6,-,TRBJ1-1,CASTPGGPEAFF,TGTGCCAGCACCCCCGGGGGGCCTGAAGCTTTCTTT
-,TRBV6-2/TRBV6-3,-,TRBJ1-1,CASSYSRGMNTEAFF,TGTGCCAGCAGTTACTCAAGAGGAATGAACACTGAAGCTTTCTTT
-,TRBV19,-,TRBJ1-2,CASTTGSGGVTF,TGTGCCAGTACTACAGGGTCGGGAGGCGTCACCTTC
-,TRBV11-3,-,TRBJ2-7,CASSQDYSSYEQYF,TGTGCCAGCAGCCAAGACTACTCCTCCTACGAGCAGTACTTC
-,TRBV19,-,TRBJ1-5,CASVPGHVLWPQHF,TGTGCCAGTGTACCGGGACACGTATTGTGGCCCCAGCATTTT
-,TRBV25-1,TRBD1,TRBJ1-6,CASSEGSGGGSPLHF,TGTGCCAGCAGTGAAGGATCAGGGGGTGGTTCACCCCTCCACTTT
-,TRBV29-1,TRBD1,TRBJ2-3,CSVTGGWSADTQYF,TGCAGCGTGACAGGGGGATGGTCCGCGGATACGCAGTATTTT
-,TRBV30,-,TRBJ1-2,CAWTTSYGYTF,TGTGCCTGGACGACAAGCTATGGCTACACCTTC
few,TRBV3-1/TRBV3-2,TRBD1,TRBJ1-1,CASLRGPGVEAFF,TGTGCCAGCCTCAGGGGGCCTGGCGTCGAAGCTTTCTTT